A selection of T cell receptor beta chains follows, all from one sample in a study of Ad26.COV2.S vaccination and SARS-CoV-2 variants. The protocol was immunoSEQ multiplex PCR, while the TCRdb copy is restricted to in-frame clones and leaves out a portion. The data contain 150,000 to 200,000 clones, roughly 89% of them singletons. Sequencing used peripheral blood, obtained after recovery from COVID-19. These receptors were obtained from a human donor who had recovered from COVID-19. CDR3s include the opening cysteine and the closing phenylalanine or tryptophan. The D gene is left open where the match is weak. Clone size is given for some rows only: seen once, a few or many times, or a class if the clone is expanded.

v_gene	d_gene	j_gene	abundance	CDR3aa	CDR3nt
TRBV4-2	TRBD1	TRBJ1-1	.	CASRPLTGGAEAFF	TGTGCCAGCCGACCTTTAACAGGGGGCGCTGAAGCTTTCTTT
TRBV5-1	.	TRBJ1-5	few	CASSLDRSANQPQHF	TGCGCCAGCAGCTTGGACCGCTCGGCGAATCAGCCCCAGCATTTT
TRBV6-5	TRBD2	TRBJ2-3	.	CASGTSGPFTDTQYF	TGTGCCAGCGGAACTAGCGGACCTTTCACAGATACGCAGTATTTT
TRBV7-6	.	TRBJ2-7	.	CASSLRDFASYEQYF	TGTGCCAGCAGCCTCCGGGACTTCGCTTCCTACGAGCAGTACTTC
TRBV7-3	TRBD1	TRBJ2-2	.	CASSRDRDGTGELFF	TGTGCCAGCAGCCGCGACAGGGATGGGACCGGGGAGCTGTTTTTT
TRBV4-1	.	TRBJ1-1	.	CASSQGRNTEAFF	TGCGCCAGCAGCCAGGGCCGGAACACTGAAGCTTTCTTT
TRBV5-4	TRBD2	TRBJ2-3	.	CASSSLAGETTDTQYF	TGTGCCAGCAGCTCTTTAGCGGGAGAAACCACAGATACGCAGTATTTT
TRBV7-3	.	TRBJ1-1	.	CASSFDVRSGTEAFF	TGTGCCAGCAGCTTTGATGTGAGATCTGGTACTGAAGCTTTCTTT
TRBV30	.	TRBJ2-3	once	CAWSKEIPTPSDTQYF	TGTGCCTGGAGCAAGGAGATTCCCACACCGTCAGATACGCAGTATTTT
TRBV6-5	TRBD1	TRBJ1-2	.	CASTQGGQGDYGYTF	TGTGCCAGCACTCAAGGGGGACAGGGGGACTATGGCTACACCTTC
TRBV3-1/TRBV3-2	.	TRBJ2-7	.	CASSQEVGGPREQYF	TGTGCCAGCAGCCAAGAGGTGGGGGGGCCGAGGGAGCAGTACTTC
TRBV19	.	TRBJ1-1	.	CASSIWDGETLNTEAFF	TGTGCCAGTAGTATCTGGGACGGGGAAACTTTGAACACTGAAGCTTTCTTT
TRBV11-1	.	TRBJ2-7	.	CASSPTGFSYEQYF	TGTGCCAGCAGCCCGACAGGTTTCTCCTACGAGCAGTACTTC
TRBV4-1	.	TRBJ2-7	.	CASSGGYEQYF	TGCGCCAGCAGTGGAGGGTACGAGCAGTACTTC
TRBV6-5	TRBD2	TRBJ2-7	.	CASSYAGLAGEQYF	TGTGCCAGCAGTTACGCCGGACTAGCGGGGGAGCAGTACTTC
TRBV6-5	.	TRBJ1-6	.	CASSYSVGGSPLHF	TGTGCCAGCAGTTACTCGGTGGGGGGATCACCCCTCCACTTT
TRBV11-3	TRBD1	TRBJ2-7	.	CASSRQGTTYEQYF	TGTGCCAGCAGCCGACAGGGAACAACCTACGAGCAGTACTTC
TRBV6-6	.	TRBJ1-3	.	CASSPGSTGNTIYF	TGTGCCAGCAGCCCCGGTTCGACTGGAAACACCATATATTTT
TRBV6-6	TRBD2	TRBJ2-7	once	CASSLLAGASNLLYEQYF	TGTGCCAGCAGTCTACTAGCGGGAGCGTCGAATTTACTCTACGAGCAGTACTTC
TRBV7-2	TRBD2	TRBJ2-3	.	CASSLAGGRFTDTQYF	TGTGCCAGCAGCTTAGCGGGGGGGAGATTCACAGATACGCAGTATTTT
TRBV7-7	.	TRBJ2-3	.	CASSLGSTDTQYF	TGTGCTAGCAGCTTAGGGTCCACAGATACGCAGTATTTT
TRBV5-1	.	TRBJ1-2	.	CASSSDPTTYGYTF	TGCGCCAGCAGCTCAGACCCCACGACCTATGGCTACACCTTC
TRBV6-5	TRBD2	TRBJ2-1	.	CASSKDSGGRGEQFF	TGTGCCAGCAGTAAGGACAGCGGGGGGAGGGGTGAGCAGTTCTTC
TRBV19	.	TRBJ1-1	.	CASSTPGGGPMNTEAFF	TGTGCCAGTAGCACACCGGGGGGAGGGCCTATGAACACTGAAGCTTTCTTT
TRBV5-6	.	TRBJ1-5	.	CASSLGGVYSNQPQHF	TGTGCCAGCAGCTTGGGCGGGGTTTATAGCAATCAGCCCCAGCATTTT
TRBV4-2	TRBD1	TRBJ2-1	.	CASSQDRGSSYNEQFF	TGTGCCAGCAGCCAAGACAGGGGGAGCTCCTACAATGAGCAGTTCTTC
TRBV9	.	TRBJ2-3	once	CASSIRPGTDTQYF	TGTGCCAGCTCTATACGGCCTGGCACAGATACGCAGTATTTT
TRBV9	.	TRBJ1-1	.	CASSEQQGAEAFF	TGTGCCAGCAGCGAACAACAGGGCGCTGAAGCTTTCTTT
TRBV9	TRBD1	TRBJ2-6	.	CASSVPVGQGAKGANVLTF	TGTGCCAGCAGCGTCCCGGTGGGACAGGGAGCGAAGGGGGCCAACGTCCTGACTTTC
TRBV5-4	TRBD1	TRBJ2-7	.	CASSLPGDRGTEQYF	TGTGCCAGCAGCTTGCCGGGGGACAGGGGGACCGAGCAGTACTTC
TRBV5-1	.	TRBJ1-4	.	CASSSGATTNEKLFF	TGCGCCAGCAGCTCCGGGGCCACAACTAATGAAAAACTGTTTTTT
TRBV7-9	.	TRBJ1-4	.	CASSTSGEKLFF	TGTGCCAGCAGCACCAGCGGGGAAAAACTGTTTTTT
TRBV5-1	.	TRBJ2-7	.	CASSLEGGEYEQYF	TGCGCCAGCAGCTTGGAGGGCGGAGAATACGAGCAGTACTTC
TRBV11-3	.	TRBJ2-7	.	CASSPGGQQPFLHEQYF	TGTGCCAGCAGCCCCGGGGGGCAACAGCCTTTTCTACACGAGCAGTACTTC
TRBV27	TRBD2	TRBJ2-4	few	CASSPGGTSPKNIQYF	TGTGCCAGCAGCCCAGGGGGGACTAGCCCCAAAAACATTCAGTACTTC
TRBV6-5	.	TRBJ1-4	.	CASTPRGRPREKLFF	TGTGCCAGCACCCCTCGGGGAAGGCCCAGGGAAAAACTGTTTTTT
TRBV29-1	TRBD1	TRBJ2-7	.	CSVRQGASYEQYF	TGCAGCGTGAGACAGGGGGCATCCTACGAGCAGTACTTC
TRBV2	.	TRBJ1-1	.	CADGDYRNTEAFF	TGTGCGGATGGGGACTATAGGAACACTGAAGCTTTCTTT
TRBV4-1	.	TRBJ2-5	.	CASSQIWGLQETQYF	TGCGCCAGCAGCCAGATCTGGGGGCTACAAGAGACCCAGTACTTC
TRBV6-5	.	TRBJ2-1	.	CASTSGGGPYNEQFF	TGTGCCAGCACTTCTGGGGGGGGCCCCTACAATGAGCAGTTCTTC
TRBV10-3	.	TRBJ2-3	.	CAISESSLGDTQYF	TGTGCCATCAGTGAGTCGTCGTTGGGGGATACGCAGTATTTT
TRBV3-1/TRBV3-2	TRBD1	TRBJ2-7	many	CASSRHRGQVYEQYF	TGTGCCAGCAGCCGCCACAGGGGGCAAGTATACGAGCAGTACTTC
TRBV6-5	.	TRBJ1-5	.	CASSYSAGSNQPQHF	TGTGCCAGCAGTTACTCAGCGGGTAGCAATCAGCCCCAGCATTTT
TRBV6-6	.	TRBJ2-4	.	CASSRKGQNIQYF	TGTGCCAGCAGCCGCAAGGGTCAGAACATTCAGTACTTC
TRBV7-9	.	TRBJ2-3	.	CASSLVGADTQYF	TGTGCCAGCAGTCTAGTCGGGGCAGATACGCAGTATTTT
TRBV19	.	TRBJ2-7	.	CASSPTRGSYEQYF	TGTGCCAGTAGTCCTACCAGGGGAAGCTACGAGCAGTACTTC
TRBV28	TRBD1	TRBJ1-2	.	CASSQVGTGTNYGYTF	TGTGCCAGCAGTCAAGTAGGGACAGGGACTAACTATGGCTACACCTTC
TRBV5-6	TRBD1	TRBJ1-5	.	CASSWAGGGQPQHF	TGTGCCAGCAGCTGGGCAGGGGGCGGGCAGCCCCAGCATTTT
TRBV19	TRBD1	TRBJ2-7	once	CASSIGRDRSNEQYF	TGTGCCAGTAGTATAGGGAGGGACAGGTCAAACGAGCAGTACTTC